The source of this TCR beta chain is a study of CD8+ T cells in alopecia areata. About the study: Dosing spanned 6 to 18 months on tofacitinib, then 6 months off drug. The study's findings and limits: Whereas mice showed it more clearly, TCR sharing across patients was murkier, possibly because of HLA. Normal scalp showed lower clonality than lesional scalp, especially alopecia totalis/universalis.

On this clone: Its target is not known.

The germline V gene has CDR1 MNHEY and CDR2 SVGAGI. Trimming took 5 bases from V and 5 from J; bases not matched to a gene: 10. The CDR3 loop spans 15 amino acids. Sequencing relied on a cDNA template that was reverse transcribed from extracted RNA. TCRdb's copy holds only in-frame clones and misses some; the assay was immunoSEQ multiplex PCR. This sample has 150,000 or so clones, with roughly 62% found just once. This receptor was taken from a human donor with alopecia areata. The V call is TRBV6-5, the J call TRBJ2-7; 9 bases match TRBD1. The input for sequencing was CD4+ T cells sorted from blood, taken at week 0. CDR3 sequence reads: CASSTQGQGTHEQYF. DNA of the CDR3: TGTGCCAGCAGTACCCAGGGACAGGGCACCCACGAGCAGTACTTC.